The source of this T cell receptor (beta chain) is a study of cytomegalovirus exposure and HLA in healthy donors. Whole-study findings and limits: A classifier reportedly called cytomegalovirus status with high sensitivity and specificity. The dataset shows that most TCR sequences were rare, while some public TCRs occurred in many donors. Within the 90 to 150 validation repertoires, first-cohort TCR clusters tended to co-occur, according to a later analysis.

The study drew the donors from its approximately 110-subject validation cohort, separate from the roughly 700-subject first cohort. As regards this clone: Antigen unknown.

Clones were read by immunoSEQ multiplex PCR, and TCRdb kept only the in-frame ones, dropping some. The sample includes approximately 210,000 clones, more than 75% of them seen just once. This CDR3 is 14 amino acids long. Germline CDR1 reads SNHLY; CDR2 reads FYNNEI. V dropped 6 bases and J dropped 7; count of bases not matched to a gene: 6. This TCR came from a woman younger than 35 in good health and CMV-seronegative. Sequencing was done on a sample of PBMCs. The chain uses TRBV2 and TRBJ1-6; TRBD1 aligns across 7 bases. The CDR3 loop is CASRQTGQNSPLHF. The CDR3 bases are TGTGCCAGCAGACAGACAGGGCAGAATTCACCCCTCCACTTT.